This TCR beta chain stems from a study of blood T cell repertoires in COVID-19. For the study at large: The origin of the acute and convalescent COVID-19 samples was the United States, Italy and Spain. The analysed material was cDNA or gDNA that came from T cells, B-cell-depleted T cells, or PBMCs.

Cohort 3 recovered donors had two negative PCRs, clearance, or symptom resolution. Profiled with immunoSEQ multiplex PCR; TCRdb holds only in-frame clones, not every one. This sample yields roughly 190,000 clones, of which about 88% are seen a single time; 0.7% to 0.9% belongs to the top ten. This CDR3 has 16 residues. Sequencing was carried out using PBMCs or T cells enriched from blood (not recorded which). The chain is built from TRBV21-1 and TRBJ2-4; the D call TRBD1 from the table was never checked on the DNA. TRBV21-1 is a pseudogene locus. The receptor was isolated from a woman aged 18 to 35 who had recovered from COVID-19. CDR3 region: CASSKRTGGSKNIQYF. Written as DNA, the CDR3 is TGTGCCAGCAGCAAAAGGACAGGGGGGAGCAAAAACATTCAGTACTTC.